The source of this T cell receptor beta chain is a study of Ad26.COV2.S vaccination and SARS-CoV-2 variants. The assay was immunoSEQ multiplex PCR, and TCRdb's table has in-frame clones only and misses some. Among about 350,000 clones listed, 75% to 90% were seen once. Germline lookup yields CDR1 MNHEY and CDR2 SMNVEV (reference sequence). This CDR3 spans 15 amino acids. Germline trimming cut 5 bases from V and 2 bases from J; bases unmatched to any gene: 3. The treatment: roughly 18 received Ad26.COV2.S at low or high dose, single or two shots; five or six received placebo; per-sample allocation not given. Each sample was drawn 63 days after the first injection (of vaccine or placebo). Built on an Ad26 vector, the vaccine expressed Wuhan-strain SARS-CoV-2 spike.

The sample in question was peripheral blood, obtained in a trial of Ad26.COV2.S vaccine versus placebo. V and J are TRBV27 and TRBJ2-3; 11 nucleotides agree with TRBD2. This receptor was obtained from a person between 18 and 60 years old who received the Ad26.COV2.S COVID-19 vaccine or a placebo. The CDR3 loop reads CASSATSGDTDTQYF. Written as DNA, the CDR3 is TGTGCCAGCAGTGCGACTAGCGGGGACACAGATACGCAGTATTTT.